Here is one TCR beta chain with its context. Its target is unknown. The CDR3 sequence is 15 residues long. From germline, CDR1 is MNHNS and CDR2 SASEGT. Trimming removed 1 base at V and 2 bases at J, with 12 bases between. The data stem from a study of T cell responses to AZD1222 COVID-19 vaccine. Whole-study findings and limits: Only a handful of AZD1222 recipients, five to seven in all, had baseline seropositivity. Females made up more of the donors, who were largely white British, and clonal diversity may have come out too low.

Using immunoSEQ multiplex PCR, the repertoire was profiled, and TCRdb retains in-frame clones only, with some absent. The table has 150,000 to 160,000 clones, 88% seen once. The chain couples TRBV6-1 to TRBJ2-7; D is unresolved. Sample: peripheral blood, taken on day 0 of AZD1222 vaccination. The receptor's source is an adult in good health. The CDR3 spells CASSEEYRAAYEQYF. DNA for the CDR3: TGTGCCAGCAGTGAAGAATATAGGGCAGCCTACGAGCAGTACTTC.